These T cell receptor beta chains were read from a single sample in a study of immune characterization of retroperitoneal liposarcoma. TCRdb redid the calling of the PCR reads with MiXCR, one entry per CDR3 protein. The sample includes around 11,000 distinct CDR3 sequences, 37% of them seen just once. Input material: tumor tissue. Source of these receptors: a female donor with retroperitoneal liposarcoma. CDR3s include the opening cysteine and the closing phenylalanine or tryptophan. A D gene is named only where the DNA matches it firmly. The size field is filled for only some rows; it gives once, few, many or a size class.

CDR3aa: CASSYSRWEGEQFF
CDR3nt: TGTGCCAGCAGTTACTCGCGCTGGGAGGGTGAGCAGTTCTTC
abundance: -
v_gene: TRBV6-6
j_gene: TRBJ2-1
d_gene: TRBD2

CDR3aa: CASSYGTGIQETQFF
CDR3nt: TGTGCCAGCAGTTACGGGACAGGGATACAAGAGACCCAGTTCTTC
abundance: few
v_gene: TRBV6-6
j_gene: TRBJ2-1
d_gene: TRBD1

CDR3aa: CASSQGIGYEQYF
CDR3nt: TGTGCCAGCAGTCAGGGAATCGGATATGAGCAGTACTTC
abundance: medium-sized
v_gene: TRBV6-1
j_gene: TRBJ2-5
d_gene: -

CDR3aa: CASSYGVEAGVGEQFF
CDR3nt: TGTGCCAGCAGTTACGGAGTCGAGGCAGGGGTGGGCGAGCAGTTCTTC
abundance: few
v_gene: TRBV6-6
j_gene: TRBJ2-1
d_gene: -

CDR3aa: CASSSQGNTEAFF
CDR3nt: TGTGCCAGCAGCTCACAGGGGAACACTGAAGCTTTCTTT
abundance: once
v_gene: TRBV11-2
j_gene: TRBJ1-1
d_gene: -

CDR3aa: CASSYRTSGRQETQFF
CDR3nt: TGTGCCAGCAGTTACCGGACTAGCGGGAGACAAGAGACCCAGTTCTTC
abundance: -
v_gene: TRBV6-6
j_gene: TRBJ2-1
d_gene: TRBD2

CDR3aa: CASTEGPSTETQYF
CDR3nt: TGTGCCAGCACCGAGGGCCCCTCGACTGAGACCCAGTACTTC
abundance: few
v_gene: TRBV6-1
j_gene: TRBJ2-5
d_gene: -

CDR3aa: CASSGQGKGHTEAFF
CDR3nt: TGTGCCAGCAGCGGACAGGGAAAGGGCCACACTGAAGCTTTCTTT
abundance: -
v_gene: TRBV12-3/TRBV12-4
j_gene: TRBJ1-1
d_gene: TRBD1

CDR3aa: CASSEASLAFF
CDR3nt: TGTGCCAGCAGTGAAGCATCACTGGCTTTCTTT
abundance: few
v_gene: TRBV6-1
j_gene: TRBJ1-1
d_gene: -

CDR3aa: CASRSGQLETQYF
CDR3nt: TGTGCCAGCAGAAGCGGACAGTTAGAGACCCAGTACTTC
abundance: medium-sized
v_gene: TRBV6-1
j_gene: TRBJ2-5
d_gene: -

CDR3aa: CASSFGLAGTDTQYF
CDR3nt: TGTGCCAGCAGCTTCGGACTAGCGGGGACAGATACGCAGTATTTT
abundance: medium-sized
v_gene: TRBV11-3
j_gene: TRBJ2-3
d_gene: TRBD2

CDR3aa: CASSNTGGADGEQYF
CDR3nt: TGTGCCAGCAGTAATACAGGGGGCGCAGATGGTGAGCAGTACTTC
abundance: -
v_gene: TRBV6-1
j_gene: TRBJ2-5
d_gene: TRBD1

CDR3aa: CASSQSRVEQYF
CDR3nt: TGTGCCAGCAGCCAGAGCAGGGTGGAGCAGTACTTC
abundance: many
v_gene: TRBV7-8
j_gene: TRBJ2-5
d_gene: -

CDR3aa: CASSAAHGTGIKTQYF
CDR3nt: TGTGCCAGCAGTGCAGCGCACGGGACAGGGATTAAGACCCAGTACTTC
abundance: -
v_gene: TRBV6-1
j_gene: TRBJ2-5
d_gene: TRBD1

CDR3aa: CASRIQGATSYEQYF
CDR3nt: TGTGCCAGCAGGATACAGGGGGCAACCTCCTACGAGCAGTACTTC
abundance: -
v_gene: TRBV6-1
j_gene: TRBJ2-7
d_gene: TRBD1

CDR3aa: CATSWGTGYQETQYF
CDR3nt: TGTGCCACCAGCTGGGGAACCGGGTATCAAGAGACCCAGTACTTC
abundance: -
v_gene: TRBV15
j_gene: TRBJ2-5
d_gene: -

CDR3aa: CASKLRTGGAYEQYF
CDR3nt: TGTGCCAGCAAATTGAGGACAGGGGGGGCTTACGAGCAGTACTTC
abundance: -
v_gene: TRBV6-1
j_gene: TRBJ2-7
d_gene: TRBD1

CDR3aa: CASSTRDRRAYEQYF
CDR3nt: TGTGCCAGCAGTACTAGAGACCGGAGGGCCTACGAGCAGTACTTC
abundance: few
v_gene: TRBV6-5
j_gene: TRBJ2-7
d_gene: -

CDR3aa: CASSRPGAEAFF
CDR3nt: TGTGCCAGCAGTCGCCCGGGGGCGGAAGCTTTCTTT
abundance: few
v_gene: TRBV27
j_gene: TRBJ1-1
d_gene: -

CDR3aa: CASRRPRVASYEQHF
CDR3nt: TGTGCCAGTCGTCGGCCGAGGGTCGCCTCCTACGAGCAGCACTTC
abundance: -
v_gene: TRBV6-4
j_gene: TRBJ2-1
d_gene: -

CDR3aa: CASSVYETQYF
CDR3nt: TGTGCCAGCAGTGTCTACGAGACCCAGTACTTC
abundance: -
v_gene: TRBV6-1
j_gene: TRBJ2-5
d_gene: -

CDR3aa: CASAAAGYNEQYF
CDR3nt: TGTGCCAGCGCGGCAGCAGGTTACAATGAGCAGTACTTC
abundance: -
v_gene: TRBV6-4
j_gene: TRBJ2-7
d_gene: -

CDR3aa: CASSDRSGASGRYQPQHF
CDR3nt: TGTGCCAGCAGTGACAGGTCAGGGGCTTCGGGGCGTTATCAGCCCCAGCATTTT
abundance: -
v_gene: TRBV6-1
j_gene: TRBJ1-5
d_gene: -

CDR3aa: CASSLLGGKLYNEQFF
CDR3nt: TGTGCCAGCAGTTTATTAGGGGGCAAGCTTTACAATGAGCAGTTCTTC
abundance: -
v_gene: TRBV27
j_gene: TRBJ2-1
d_gene: TRBD1

CDR3aa: CASSLDLRDRELFF
CDR3nt: TGTGCCAGCAGCTTAGATCTCAGGGACAGGGAGCTGTTTTTT
abundance: -
v_gene: TRBV7-2
j_gene: TRBJ2-2
d_gene: -

CDR3aa: CASSATGGRRETQYF
CDR3nt: TGTGCTAGCAGCGCCACTGGGGGGCGAAGGGAGACCCAGTACTTC
abundance: -
v_gene: TRBV7-7
j_gene: TRBJ2-5
d_gene: -

CDR3aa: CASRKSWRGPLDEQYF
CDR3nt: TGTGCCAGCAGAAAGAGTTGGAGGGGCCCTTTAGACGAGCAGTACTTC
abundance: -
v_gene: TRBV6-6
j_gene: TRBJ2-7
d_gene: -

CDR3aa: CASSFHYEQFF
CDR3nt: TGTGCCAGCAGTTTCCACTACGAGCAGTTCTTC
abundance: medium-sized
v_gene: TRBV12-3/TRBV12-4
j_gene: TRBJ2-1
d_gene: -

CDR3aa: CASSYSVQAAPNNEQFF
CDR3nt: TGTGCCAGCAGCTACTCGGTACAGGCTGCGCCAAACAATGAGCAGTTCTTC
abundance: many
v_gene: TRBV6-6
j_gene: TRBJ2-1
d_gene: -

CDR3aa: CAISVSGTYKGNYEQYF
CDR3nt: TGTGCCATCAGTGTCTCCGGGACCTATAAAGGGAACTACGAGCAGTACTTC
abundance: -
v_gene: TRBV10-3
j_gene: TRBJ2-7
d_gene: -

CDR3aa: CASSLTSGGSGANVLTF
CDR3nt: TGTGCCAGCAGCTTAACTAGCGGGGGCTCTGGGGCCAACGTCCTGACTTTC
abundance: -
v_gene: TRBV11-3
j_gene: TRBJ2-6
d_gene: TRBD2

CDR3aa: CASSSIAGGPGADTQYF
CDR3nt: TGTGCCAGCAGCTCGATAGCGGGAGGGCCGGGGGCAGATACGCAGTATTTT
abundance: -
v_gene: TRBV7-3
j_gene: TRBJ2-3
d_gene: TRBD2

CDR3aa: CASISSRLSGANVLTF
CDR3nt: TGTGCCAGCATTTCATCACGTCTGTCTGGGGCCAACGTCCTGACTTTC
abundance: medium-sized
v_gene: TRBV7-2
j_gene: TRBJ2-6
d_gene: -

CDR3aa: CASTRRGLTTNEKLFF
CDR3nt: TGTGCCAGCACTCGGCGAGGACTTACAACTAATGAAAAACTGTTTTTT
abundance: -
v_gene: TRBV6-6
j_gene: TRBJ1-4
d_gene: -

CDR3aa: CASSSLAGRYNEQYF
CDR3nt: TGTGCCAGCAGCTCACTAGCGGGCCGTTACAATGAGCAGTACTTC
abundance: few
v_gene: TRBV7-8
j_gene: TRBJ2-4
d_gene: TRBD2

CDR3aa: CASSEQQPRSTKNIQYF
CDR3nt: TGTGCCAGCAGTGAGCAGCAACCAAGGAGTACCAAAAACATTCAGTACTTC
abundance: -
v_gene: TRBV6-1
j_gene: TRBJ2-4
d_gene: -

CDR3aa: CASSFKQGIGNEKLFF
CDR3nt: TGTGCCAGCAGCTTTAAACAGGGCATTGGTAATGAAAAACTGTTTTTT
abundance: -
v_gene: TRBV7-8
j_gene: TRBJ1-4
d_gene: -

CDR3aa: CASSGTSGSLPGELFF
CDR3nt: TGTGCCAGCAGTGGGACTAGCGGGAGTCTGCCCGGGGAGCTGTTTTTT
abundance: -
v_gene: TRBV27
j_gene: TRBJ2-2
d_gene: TRBD2

CDR3aa: CASSAGTSGGLREQYF
CDR3nt: TGTGCCAGCAGTGCCGGGACTAGCGGGGGCCTTAGGGAGCAGTACTTC
abundance: medium-sized
v_gene: TRBV12-3/TRBV12-4
j_gene: TRBJ2-5
d_gene: TRBD2

CDR3aa: CASSYGGGRSSYNEQFF
CDR3nt: TGTGCCAGCAGCTACGGGGGCGGGAGGAGCTCCTACAATGAGCAGTTCTTC
abundance: -
v_gene: TRBV6-1
j_gene: TRBJ2-1
d_gene: TRBD2

CDR3aa: CVSSREGTAEYNEQFF
CDR3nt: TGTGTCAGCAGCCGAGAGGGCACGGCAGAATACAATGAGCAGTTCTTC
abundance: -
v_gene: TRBV11-3
j_gene: TRBJ2-1
d_gene: -

CDR3aa: CASSPRVAGGQETQYF
CDR3nt: TGTGCCAGCAGTCCCCGGGTGGCGGGGGGTCAGGAGACCCAGTACTTC
abundance: few
v_gene: TRBV6-1
j_gene: TRBJ2-5
d_gene: TRBD2

CDR3aa: CASNSRWVSYNEQFF
CDR3nt: TGTGCCAGCAATTCCCGGTGGGTTTCCTACAATGAGCAGTTCTTC
abundance: medium-sized
v_gene: TRBV7-2
j_gene: TRBJ2-1
d_gene: -